This note documents a single TCR beta chain sequence. Its antigen remains unidentified. CDR3 length equals 14 residues. The V end was cut by 5 bases, the J end by 6 bases, with 16 bases between. Germline assignment: CDR1 SEHNR and CDR2 FQNEAQ (reference sequence). These data are taken from a study of cytomegalovirus exposure and HLA in healthy donors. General observations from the study: A list of 150 or so TCR beta chains associated with cytomegalovirus was given. Reported findings show TCR beta sequences accurately forecast HLA-A and HLA-B alleles in most subjects.

Vbeta (60) and Jbeta (13) primers were used in the PCR. Only in-frame clones appear in the TCRdb table, and some are missing; sequencing was by immunoSEQ multiplex PCR. The sample includes some 140,000 clones, about 70% seen only once; the top ten take about 3.4%. The sample comprised PBMCs. The receptor comes from a man aged 35-49 years in good health and CMV-seronegative. The chain has TRBV7-9 and TRBJ1-2; D is unclear. CDR3 in amino acids: CASSPREGFHGYTF. CDR3 coding DNA: TGTGCCAGCAGCCCACGGGAAGGCTTCCATGGCTACACCTTC.